This T cell receptor (beta chain) originates from a study of blood T cell repertoires in COVID-19. The CDR3 extends over 15 amino acids. V gave up 3 bases and J gave up 7 bases; unmatched junction bases: 9. Germline CDR1 is LNHDA and CDR2 is SQIVND (reference sequence). This clone was found a few times. TCRdb's table, derived via immunoSEQ multiplex PCR, lists solely in-frame clones and lacks some. Here the sample spans 85,000 to 130,000 clones, 82% being singletons. The chain recombines TRBV19 with TRBJ1-2; 9 bases line up with TRBD1. Source material: peripheral blood. The receptor was derived from a man aged 55-75 years with acute or convalescent COVID-19. CDR3 coding DNA: TGTGCCAGTAGTATGAGGGACAGGGAGACTCTTGGCTACACCTTC. It codes for CASSMRDRETLGYTF.